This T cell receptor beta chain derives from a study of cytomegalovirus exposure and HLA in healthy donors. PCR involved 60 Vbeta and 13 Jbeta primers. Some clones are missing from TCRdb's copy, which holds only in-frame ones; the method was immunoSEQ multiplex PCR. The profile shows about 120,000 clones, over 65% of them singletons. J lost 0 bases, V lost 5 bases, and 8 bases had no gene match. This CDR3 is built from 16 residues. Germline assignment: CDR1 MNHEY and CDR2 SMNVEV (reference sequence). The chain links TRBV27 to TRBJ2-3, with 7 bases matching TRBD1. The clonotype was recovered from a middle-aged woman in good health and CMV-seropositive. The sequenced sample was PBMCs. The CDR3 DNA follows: TGTGCCAGCAGTCCACTCACAGGGGCTAGCACAGATACGCAGTATTTT. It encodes CASSPLTGASTDTQYF.